This TCR beta chain was retrieved from a study of breast tumors, draining lymph nodes, adjacent tissues. The study, taken as a whole, reports: Tumor TCR diversity was below lymph nodes but above nontumor tissue. Most tumor T cells seemingly derive from lymph node, then expand in tumor. Luminal-like breast cancer showed significantly higher tumor–nontumor repertoire similarity than basal-like. That most tumor T cells come from lymph nodes remained unproven.

TCRdb redid the calling of the multiplex PCR reads with MiXCR, one entry per CDR3 protein. The profile shows tens of thousands of distinct CDR3 sequences, under 75% of them singletons. Of note for this clonotype: No antigen is known for it.

The CDR3 has 17 amino acids. V lost 1 base and J lost 1; bases outside the gene matches: 5. Looked up from germline, CDR1 is SGHRS and CDR2 is YFSETQ. The sequencing sample was made of breast tumor tissue. This rearrangement joins TRBV5-1 to TRBJ1-5, with 10 bases matching TRBD1. The origin of this receptor is a female donor with breast cancer. Some clones in this sample may be carry-over from other donors' samples. In nucleotides, the CDR3 is TGCGCCAGCAGCTTGTCAGGGACAGGGGAGAGCAATCAGCCCCAGCATTTT. This gives the protein CASSLSGTGESNQPQHF.